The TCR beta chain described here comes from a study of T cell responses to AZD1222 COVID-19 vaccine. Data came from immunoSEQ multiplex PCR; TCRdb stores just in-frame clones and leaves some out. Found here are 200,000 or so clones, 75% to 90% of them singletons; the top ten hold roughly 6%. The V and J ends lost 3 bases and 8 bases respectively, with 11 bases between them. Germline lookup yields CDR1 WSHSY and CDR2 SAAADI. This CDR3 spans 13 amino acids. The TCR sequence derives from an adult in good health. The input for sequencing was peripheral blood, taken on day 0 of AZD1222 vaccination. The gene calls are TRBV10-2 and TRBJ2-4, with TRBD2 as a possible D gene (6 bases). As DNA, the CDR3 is TGCGCCAGCAGTGATGCGGGGATTGACATTCAGTACTTC. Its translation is CASSDAGIDIQYF.